The clone carrying this T cell receptor (beta chain) came up a few times. Random-hexamer reverse transcription was applied to about 0.45 to 1 ug RNA. MiXCR was run by TCRdb on the immunoSEQ multiplex PCR reads, yielding one entry per CDR3 protein. The repertoire holds approximately 130,000 distinct CDR3 sequences, with about 90% as singletons. CDR3 length equals 14 residues. Trimming took 0 bases from V and 2 from J, leaving 11 bases between them. Germline V gives CDR1 DFQATT, CDR2 SNEGSKA (reference sequence). The data derive from a study of CD8 T cells in Susac syndrome. The sequence derives from a human donor with multiple sclerosis. The chain couples TRBV20-1 to TRBJ2-7; D ambiguous. Sequencing was carried out using CD8+ T cells from PBMCs. The CDR3 bases are TGCAGTGCTAGAGAGGTATCAACCACCTACGAGCAGTACTTC. Amino acids: CSAREVSTTYEQYF.